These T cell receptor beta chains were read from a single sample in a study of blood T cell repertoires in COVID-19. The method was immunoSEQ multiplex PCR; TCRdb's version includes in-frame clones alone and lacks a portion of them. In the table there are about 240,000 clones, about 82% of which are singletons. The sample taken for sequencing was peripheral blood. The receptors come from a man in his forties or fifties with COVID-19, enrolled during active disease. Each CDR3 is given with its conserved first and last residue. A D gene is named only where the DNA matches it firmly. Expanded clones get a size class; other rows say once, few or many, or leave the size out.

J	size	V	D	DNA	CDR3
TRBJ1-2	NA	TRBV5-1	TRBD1	TGCGCCAGCACGACAGGGGAGGATGGCTACACCTTC	CASTTGEDGYTF
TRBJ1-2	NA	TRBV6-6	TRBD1	TGTGCCAGCAGTCTTCCAGACAGGGTCGGCTACACCTTC	CASSLPDRVGYTF
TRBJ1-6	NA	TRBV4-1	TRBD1	TGCGCCAGCAGCCAGTCTACAGGGGGTATTTCTAATTCACCCCTCCACTTT	CASSQSTGGISNSPLHF
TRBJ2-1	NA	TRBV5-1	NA	TGCGCCAGCAGACTCCAGGGAACCTACAATGAGCAGTTCTTC	CASRLQGTYNEQFF
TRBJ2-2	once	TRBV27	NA	TGTGCCAGCAGCAACCTCTTCTCGGCGGGGTCGAACACCGGGGAGCTGTTTTTT	CASSNLFSAGSNTGELFF
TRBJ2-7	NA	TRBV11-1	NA	TGTGCCAGCAGCTTAGGGCCTCTTTCCTACGAGCAGTACTTC	CASSLGPLSYEQYF
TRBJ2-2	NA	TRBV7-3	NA	TGTGCCAGCAGCCGCCCGGGGACCGGGGAGCTGTTTTTT	CASSRPGTGELFF
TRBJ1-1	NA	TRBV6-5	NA	TGTGCCAGCAGTTACTCAGGCAGTGGTCGGGACACTGAAGCTTTCTTT	CASSYSGSGRDTEAFF
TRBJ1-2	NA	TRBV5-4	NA	TGTGCCAGCAGCTCGAGAATTGGTGACTATGGCTACACCTTC	CASSSRIGDYGYTF
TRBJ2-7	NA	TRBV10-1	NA	TGCGCCAGCACCCCTCGGTACCAAGCCTCCTACGAGCAGTACTTC	CASTPRYQASYEQYF
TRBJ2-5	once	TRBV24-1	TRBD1	TGTGCCACCAGTGGTGGTGGACAGGGAGAGACCCAGTACTTC	CATSGGGQGETQYF
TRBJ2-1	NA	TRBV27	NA	TGTGCCAGCAGCGACCCCAGGGTGGGCTACAATGAGCAGTTCTTC	CASSDPRVGYNEQFF
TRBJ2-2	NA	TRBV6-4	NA	TGTGCCAGCAGTGCGGGGATCAACACCGGGGAGCTGTTTTTT	CASSAGINTGELFF
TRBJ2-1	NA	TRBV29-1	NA	TGCAGCGTTGGTGCTAGCTCCTACAATGAGCAGTTCTTC	CSVGASSYNEQFF
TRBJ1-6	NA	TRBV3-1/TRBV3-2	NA	TGTGCCAGCAGCCAAGATAACTCCAGGGCGGCGCCACCCCTCCACTTT	CASSQDNSRAAPPLHF
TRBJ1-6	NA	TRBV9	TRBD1	TGTGCCAGCAGCCGCGGGACAGGGGATAATTCACCCCTCCACTTT	CASSRGTGDNSPLHF
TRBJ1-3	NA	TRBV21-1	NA	TGTGCCAGCAGCAAAGAGAGGGAGCAGGCTGAAAACACCATATATTTT	CASSKEREQAENTIYF
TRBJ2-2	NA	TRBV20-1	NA	TGCAGTGCTAGTAAACAGGAAGCCAACTTGGACACCGGGGAGCTGTTTTTT	CSASKQEANLDTGELFF
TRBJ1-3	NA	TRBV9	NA	TGTGCCAGCAGCCCCGGGGGGTTGGGAAACACCATATATTTT	CASSPGGLGNTIYF
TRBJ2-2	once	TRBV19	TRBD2	TGTGCCAGGGGAAGCGGGGAACACACCGGGGAGCTGTTTTTT	CARGSGEHTGELFF
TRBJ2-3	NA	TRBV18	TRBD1	TGTGCCAGCTCACCTCTGACAGGGATGGGTAGGAGCACAGATACGCAGTATTTT	CASSPLTGMGRSTDTQYF
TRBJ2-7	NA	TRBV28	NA	TGTGCCAGCAGAGAGCGTTTCGAGCAGTACTTC	CASRERFEQYF
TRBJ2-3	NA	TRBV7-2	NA	TGTGCCAGCAGCCACGTATCCGGAGATACGCAGTATTTT	CASSHVSGDTQYF
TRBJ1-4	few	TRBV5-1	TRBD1	TGCGCCAGCAGCACGGGACAGGGTGGTACTAATGAAAAACTGTTTTTT	CASSTGQGGTNEKLFF
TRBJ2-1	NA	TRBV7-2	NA	TGTGCCAGCAGCTTAAATCGGGGCTCCTACAATGAGCAGTTCTTC	CASSLNRGSYNEQFF
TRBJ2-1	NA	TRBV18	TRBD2	TGTGCCAGCTCACCTTCTAGCGGCTCCTACAATGAGCAGTTCTTC	CASSPSSGSYNEQFF
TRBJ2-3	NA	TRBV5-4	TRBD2	TGTGCCAGCAGTAAAAAACTAGCGGGGGGCCCCGATACGCAGTATTTT	CASSKKLAGGPDTQYF
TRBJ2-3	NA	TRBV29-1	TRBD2	TGCAGCGTTGTAGCGGGGGGTTCCCCAGATACGCAGTATTTT	CSVVAGGSPDTQYF
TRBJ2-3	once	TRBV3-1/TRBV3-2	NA	TGTGCCAGCAGCTCGCGACAGCCTCGGTGGGATACGCAGTATTTT	CASSSRQPRWDTQYF
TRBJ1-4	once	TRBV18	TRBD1	TGTGCCAGCTCAAGGGGACAGGGGGCAACTAATGAAAAACTGTTTTTT	CASSRGQGATNEKLFF
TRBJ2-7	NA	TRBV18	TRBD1	TGTGCCAGCTCACCCGGACAGGGGTTCGAGCAGTACTTC	CASSPGQGFEQYF
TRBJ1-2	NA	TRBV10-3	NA	TGTGCCATCAGTGAGTCAAGAGGGGGAGTAGGAAACTATGGCTACACCTTC	CAISESRGGVGNYGYTF
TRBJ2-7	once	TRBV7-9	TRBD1	TGTGCCAGCAGCATACAGGGGGCGTCCGAGCAGTACTTC	CASSIQGASEQYF
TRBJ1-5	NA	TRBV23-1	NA	TGCGCCAGCGGCTCAGGGGCGACAGGATGCTATCAGCCCCAGCATTTT	CASGSGATGCYQPQHF
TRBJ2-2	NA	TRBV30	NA	TGTGCCTGGAGTGTAGGGGGGGGAAGCCACACCGGGGAGCTGTTTTTT	CAWSVGGGSHTGELFF
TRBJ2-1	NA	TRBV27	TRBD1	TGTGCCAGCCGGGACAGGGGAAGAATTGAGCAGTTCTTC	CASRDRGRIEQFF
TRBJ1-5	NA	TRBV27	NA	TGTGCCAGCTCCCCCTCCCCTAACCCCCTCGTGGGCAATCAGCCCCAGCATTTT	CASSPSPNPLVGNQPQHF
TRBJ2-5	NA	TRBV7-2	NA	TGTGCCAGCAGCTCCCAAGCGTGGGGCAAAGAGACCCAGTACTTC	CASSSQAWGKETQYF
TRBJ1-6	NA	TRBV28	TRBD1	TGTGCCAGCAGTCCCGGGACAGGGGGTTTCGCACCCCTCCACTTT	CASSPGTGGFAPLHF
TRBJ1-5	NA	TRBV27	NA	TGTGCCAGCAGTTCAAACAGGGACTATAGCAATCAGCCCCAGCATTTT	CASSSNRDYSNQPQHF
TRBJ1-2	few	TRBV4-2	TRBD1	TGTGCCAGCCATCAAACAGGGGGCCCTCTCGGTGGCTACACCTTC	CASHQTGGPLGGYTF
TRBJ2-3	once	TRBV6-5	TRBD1	TGTGCCAGCAGTTACGGCGGGACAGGTCCTGCGGATACGCAGTATTTT	CASSYGGTGPADTQYF